Below, 18 T cell receptor beta chains from the same sample are listed, as sequenced in a study of cytomegalovirus exposure and HLA in healthy donors. The assay was immunoSEQ multiplex PCR, and TCRdb's table has in-frame clones only and misses some. The sample holds roughly 49,000 clones, approximately 93% seen once. The material sequenced was PBMCs. These receptors were obtained from a woman under 30 in good health and CMV-seropositive.

CDR3 sequence reads: CASSLDPRGGNEKLFF. CDR3 nucleotides: TGCGCCAGCAGCTTAGACCCCAGGGGTGGTAATGAAAAACTGTTTTTT. V and J are TRBV5-1 and TRBJ1-4; perhaps TRBD1 as D (6 bases). Germline CDR1 reads SGHRS; CDR2 reads YFSETQ. V dropped 2 bases and J dropped 4 bases, with 15 bases sitting between them. The CDR3 has 16 amino acids.

The genes are TRBV7-2 and TRBJ2-6, with TRBD2 identical over 8 bases. CDR3 length: 21 amino acids. Germline CDR1 and CDR2: SGHTA and FQGNSA. With 0 bases clipped from V and 3 bases from J, the junction kept 16 bases outside the gene matches. This chain's CDR3 is CASSLAERLGAGEGGANVLTF. CDR3 in DNA: TGTGCCAGCAGCTTAGCCGAGAGACTTGGAGCGGGAGAGGGTGGGGCCAACGTCCTGACTTTC.

The table lists this clone with a count of one. The chain recombines TRBV7-2 with TRBJ2-7, with no clear D. Germline CDR1 is SGHTA and CDR2 is FQGNSA. CDR3 length equals 13 residues. V lost 5 bases and J 4 bases, leaving 12 bases between the germline ends. The CDR3 loop is CASSPTTGYEQYF. For the CDR3, the DNA is TGTGCCAGCAGCCCCACGACTGGATACGAGCAGTACTTC.

The J gene is TRBJ2-7, the V gene TRBV29-1, with 7 bases lining up with TRBD2. Looked up from germline, CDR1 is SQVTM and CDR2 is ANQGSEA. The length of the CDR3 is 14 residues. The V gene end was trimmed by 7 bases and the J gene end by 2 bases; junction bases not matched to a gene: 11. As DNA, the CDR3 is TGCAGCGCTAACCTGGCTAGCGGACCCTACGAGCAGTACTTC. It translates to CSANLASGPYEQYF.

The chain uses TRBV28 and TRBJ2-3; D may be TRBD1 (5 bases). V gave up 3 bases and J gave up 3 bases, with 16 bases separating them. Germline V gene lookup returns CDR1 MDHEN and CDR2 SYDVKM. The CDR3 extends over 16 amino acids. The CDR3 nucleotides are TGTGCCAGCAGTTTTTATGTGTCAGGGCATACAGATACGCAGTATTTT. This sequence encodes CASSFYVSGHTDTQYF.

The chain carries TRBV7-9 and TRBJ2-2, with D perhaps TRBD1 (6 bases). The germline gives CDR1 SEHNR, CDR2 FQNEAQ (reference sequence). Trimming removed 5 bases from V and 1 base from J, with 14 bases in between. The CDR3 runs 16 residues. CDR3 bases: TGTGCCAGCAGCATGGACAGACAAATGAACACCGGGGAGCTGTTTTTT. This gives the protein CASSMDRQMNTGELFF. The variable domain in full, with the rest retrieved from reference TRBV7-9 and TRBJ2-2, is DTGVSQNPRHKITKRGQNVTFRCDPISEHNRLYWYRQTLGQGPEFLTYFQNEAQLEKSRLLSDRFSAERPKGSFSTLEIQRTEQGDSAMYLCASSMDRQMNTGELFFGEGSRLTVL.

This sequence joins TRBV27 and TRBJ2-5; TRBD1 matches at 7 bases. Per the germline V gene, CDR1 is MNHEY and CDR2 is SMNVEV (reference sequence). The CDR3 has 15 residues. The ends lost 6 bases at V and 5 bases at J; junction bases unmatched: 12. CDR3 residues: CASSPRDSGGETQYF. DNA for the CDR3: TGTGCCAGCAGCCCCCGGGACAGCGGTGGGGAGACCCAGTACTTC.

This chain links TRBV30 with TRBJ2-6, with TRBD1 as a possible D gene (6 bases). CDR3 length: 16 amino acids. V shed 3 bases and J shed 0 bases, with 12 bases lying between them. Germline CDR1 is GTSNPN and CDR2 is SVGIG (reference sequence). The CDR3 loop reads CAWSAGVFSGANVLTF. In nucleotides, the CDR3 is TGTGCCTGGAGCGCAGGGGTTTTCTCTGGGGCCAACGTCCTGACTTTC. The full variable domain, completed using reference TRBV30 and TRBJ2-6, is SQTIHQWPATLVQPVGSPLSLECTVEGTSNPNLYWYRQAAGRGLQLLFYSVGIGQISSEVPQNLSASRPQDRQFILSSKKLLLSDSGFYLCAWSAGVFSGANVLTFGAGSRLTVL.

In DNA form, the CDR3 reads TGCGCCAGCAGCCAAGCGGAGAGCTCCTACAATGAGCAGTTCTTC. Its protein is CASSQAESSYNEQFF. The V call is TRBV4-1, the J call TRBJ2-1; D is uncertain. Deletions cut 1 base from V and 0 bases from J, with 7 bases between. Germline V gives CDR1 MGHRA, CDR2 YSYEKL. This CDR3 is built from 15 residues.

This chain uses TRBV30 with TRBJ2-1, with D hard to call. V was clipped by 4 bases and J by 2 bases, with 15 bases between them. Germline CDR1 reads GTSNPN; CDR2 reads SVGIG (reference sequence). CDR3 size: 15 residues. The CDR3 DNA reads as TGTGCCTGGACTCGAGTCGCGTCCACCTACAATGAGCAGTTCTTC. Encoded protein: CAWTRVASTYNEQFF. The variable domain in full, completed from reference TRBV30 and TRBJ2-1, reads SQTIHQWPATLVQPVGSPLSLECTVEGTSNPNLYWYRQAAGRGLQLLFYSVGIGQISSEVPQNLSASRPQDRQFILSSKKLLLSDSGFYLCAWTRVASTYNEQFFGPGTRLTVL.

The V gene is TRBV19, the J gene TRBJ2-3; 12 nucleotides align to TRBD2. Looked up from germline, CDR1 is LNHDA and CDR2 is SQIVND (reference sequence). The V segment lost 6 bases and the J segment 8 bases; nucleotides outside the gene matches: 12. The CDR3 loop spans 16 amino acids. CDR3 protein: CASSLTLAGGPSTQYF. As DNA, the CDR3 is TGTGCCAGTAGCCTCACTCTAGCGGGAGGGCCAAGTACGCAGTATTTT.

This sequence joins TRBV7-3 and TRBJ2-3; D might be TRBD1 (5 bases). The V gene's germline CDR1 is SGHTA and CDR2 FQGTGA. The CDR3 consists of 14 residues. Trimming shortened V by 5 bases and J by 2 bases, and 11 bases separated the two germline ends. The CDR3 region has the DNA TGTGCCAGCAGCGACCATGGGGCCACAGATACGCAGTATTTT. Protein product: CASSDHGATDTQYF.

The chain couples TRBV4-2 to TRBJ2-7, with D uncertain. This CDR3 has 14 residues. V gave up 5 bases and J gave up 0 bases, with 11 bases separating them. Germline loops: CDR1 LGHNA, CDR2 YNFKEQ. The CDR3 region is CASSSQISSYEQYF. CDR3 DNA: TGTGCCAGCAGCTCTCAAATTAGCTCCTACGAGCAGTACTTC.

A few counts support this clone. This chain uses TRBV9 with TRBJ1-1, with 8 bases matching TRBD1. The CDR3 covers 12 residues. The ends lost 3 bases at V and 6 bases at J; junction bases unmatched: 1. Germline-derived CDR1 and CDR2 are SGDLS and YYNGEE. Here the CDR3 reads CASSGTGSEAFF. CDR3 sequence (DNA): TGTGCCAGCAGCGGGACAGGGTCTGAAGCTTTCTTT.

The chain uses TRBV4-1 and TRBJ2-3; D is perhaps TRBD2 (6 bases). Trimming shortened V by 1 base and J by 2 bases, and 16 bases separated the two germline ends. The germline V gene has CDR1 MGHRA and CDR2 YSYEKL. The CDR3 is 17 residues long. The DNA of the CDR3 is TGCGCCAGCAGCCAAGGCCTGAGTAGCGGCGACACAGATACGCAGTATTTT. Its protein product is CASSQGLSSGDTDTQYF.

Written as DNA, the CDR3 is TGCGCCAGCAGCTTGGGAGGCCCTAGCTCCTACAATGAGCAGTTCTTC. Translated, it gives CASSLGGPSSYNEQFF. The rearrangement uses TRBV5-1 and TRBJ2-1; D is ambiguous. The germline V gene has CDR1 SGHRS and CDR2 YFSETQ. The germline V and J ends were trimmed by 0 bases and 0 bases, with 10 bases remaining between them. The CDR3 is 16 residues long.

V is TRBV18 and J is TRBJ1-5, with no clear D. This CDR3 region has 13 residues. Germline-derived CDR1 and CDR2 are KGHSH and LQKENI. The V gene lost 2 bases and the J gene lost 3 bases, with 5 bases spanning the gap. CDR3 sequence reads: CASSPDNNQPQHF. CDR3 sequence (DNA): TGTGCCAGCTCACCAGACAACAATCAGCCCCAGCATTTT.

The rearrangement links TRBV28 to TRBJ1-2, with D perhaps matching TRBD1 (6 bases). From germline, CDR1 is MDHEN and CDR2 SYDVKM. Trimming cost V 10 bases and J 2 bases, with 14 bases left between them. CDR3 length: 13 amino acids. The CDR3 protein is CATSGGQNYGYTF. In nucleotides, the CDR3 is TGTGCCACCTCTGGGGGACAAAACTATGGCTACACCTTC.